A selection of T cell receptor beta chains follows, all from one sample in a study of cytotoxic CD8 clonotypes in ibrutinib-treated CLL. Sequenced by immunoSEQ multiplex PCR; TCRdb stores in-frame clones only, minus some. The profile covers a few hundred thousand clones, with less than 75% appearing a single time and 15% taken by the ten largest. The sample in question was PBMCs, obtained after 24 months of ibrutinib treatment. These receptors all stem from a human donor with chronic lymphocytic leukemia. Both conserved end residues are part of each CDR3. The D gene is left open where the match is weak. Clone size is stated in some rows and not others, as once, few, many or a class when expanded.

clone_size	v_call	j_call	d_call	cdr3_nt	cdr3_aa
NA	TRBV6-6	TRBJ1-3	NA	TGTGCCAGCAGTTGGGACCGAGCTGGAAACACCATATATTTT	CASSWDRAGNTIYF
NA	TRBV28	TRBJ2-1	NA	TGTGCCAGCAGTTCCTCTCCAACTAGTAGTGAGCAGTTCTTC	CASSSSPTSSEQFF
few	TRBV6-5	TRBJ2-5	NA	TGTGCCAGCAGTTATCAGGGCTGGGAGACCCAGTACTTC	CASSYQGWETQYF
NA	TRBV7-2	TRBJ2-5	NA	TGTGCCAGCAGCTCCCAAGAGACCCAGTACTTC	CASSSQETQYF
NA	TRBV6-5	TRBJ2-7	NA	TGTGCCAGCAGCCTAGGGGTGTTAGGCGAGCAGTACTTC	CASSLGVLGEQYF
few	TRBV6-5	TRBJ2-7	NA	TGTGCCAGCAGCAAAGACAGACCAAGAGACTACGAGCAGTACTTC	CASSKDRPRDYEQYF
NA	TRBV11-2	TRBJ2-2	TRBD2	TGTGCCAGCAGCCCCCGTAGTGGGCTAGCGGGAGGCACCGGGGAGCTGTTTTTT	CASSPRSGLAGGTGELFF
few	TRBV4-2	TRBJ2-7	TRBD1	TGTGCCAGCAGCCCAACTGCCGGGACAGGGCCCGACGAGCAGTACTTC	CASSPTAGTGPDEQYF
NA	TRBV7-3	TRBJ2-1	NA	TGTGCCAGTCAACCACGCGGCCCACCGAGAGACAATGAGCAGTTCTTC	CASQPRGPPRDNEQFF
NA	TRBV6-5	TRBJ2-1	NA	TGTGCCAGCAGTTACGGCTCCACTATGCATGAGCAGTTCTTC	CASSYGSTMHEQFF
NA	TRBV29-1	TRBJ1-2	TRBD1	TGCAGCGCCGGACAGGGGGCCGAAGGCTACACCTTC	CSAGQGAEGYTF
few	TRBV30	TRBJ1-1	NA	TGTGCCTGGGAACGAGGAGGGTGGACTGAAGCTTTCTTT	CAWERGGWTEAFF
once	TRBV13	TRBJ1-1	NA	TGTGCCAGCAGCTTGTGGAGACGGCTGAACACTGAAGCTTTCTTT	CASSLWRRLNTEAFF
NA	TRBV5-1	TRBJ1-1	NA	TGCGCCAGCAGCTTGGTTGGGGGTGACACTGAAGCTTTCTTT	CASSLVGGDTEAFF
NA	TRBV30	TRBJ2-3	TRBD1	TGTGCCTGGGCCGGGACAGGCACAGATACGCAGTATTTT	CAWAGTGTDTQYF
few	TRBV10-1	TRBJ2-7	TRBD2	TGCGCCAGCAGTGAGGGACTAGCCTCCTACGAGCAGTACTTC	CASSEGLASYEQYF
NA	TRBV18	TRBJ2-7	NA	TGTGCCAGCTCACCACGAGGGTATGCCTACGAGCAGTACTTC	CASSPRGYAYEQYF
NA	TRBV30	TRBJ2-7	TRBD2	TGTGCCTGGCGACTAGCGGGAGCGGTGCAGTACTTC	CAWRLAGAVQYF
NA	TRBV9	TRBJ2-5	NA	TGTGCCAGCAGCGTAGACTCCAGCGGGCAAGAGACCCAGTACTTC	CASSVDSSGQETQYF
NA	TRBV30	TRBJ2-7	NA	TGTGCCTGGACCCACGGGATCGACCGAGGTAACGAGCAGTACTTC	CAWTHGIDRGNEQYF
NA	TRBV7-3	TRBJ1-2	TRBD1	TGTGCCAGCAGCCGGGAACAGGGGATAGGAGGCTACACCTTC	CASSREQGIGGYTF
NA	TRBV10-3	TRBJ1-1	TRBD1	TGTGCCATCACCCCGTCCCAACAGGGGATAGGAACTGAAGCTTTCTTT	CAITPSQQGIGTEAFF
NA	TRBV19	TRBJ1-5	NA	TGTGCCAGTAGGGGCCTTTATGGGGATCAGCCCCAGCATTTT	CASRGLYGDQPQHF
few	TRBV19	TRBJ2-7	NA	TGTGCCAGTAGTATCTCCAACTACGAGCAGTACTTC	CASSISNYEQYF
NA	TRBV9	TRBJ1-1	NA	TGTGCCAGCAGCGTAGAGGGCGGTAACACTGAAGCTTTCTTT	CASSVEGGNTEAFF
NA	TRBV30	TRBJ1-4	TRBD1	TGTGCCTGCCAAAGGGACCGGGACAGGTTATTT	CACQRDRDRLF
NA	TRBV11-3	TRBJ2-7	NA	TGTGCCAGCAGCGCAGGGTACGAGCAGTACTTC	CASSAGYEQYF
NA	TRBV10-3	TRBJ2-7	TRBD1	TGTGCCATCAGCTTAGGAACAGGGGGCGTGGAGCAGTACTTC	CAISLGTGGVEQYF
few	TRBV27	TRBJ2-7	NA	TGTGCCAGCAGTTACACTCGCTACGAGCAGTACTTC	CASSYTRYEQYF
NA	TRBV5-1	TRBJ2-7	TRBD1	TGCGCCAGCAGCTTGGGACAGGGGGACGAGCAGTACTTC	CASSLGQGDEQYF
few	TRBV9	TRBJ2-3	NA	TGTGCCAGCAGCGTTTTAAGCACAGATACGCAGTATTTT	CASSVLSTDTQYF
NA	TRBV29-1	TRBJ1-1	NA	TGCAGCGTTGACCGGGTAGGTCCGGCCTTGAACACTGAAGCTTTCTTT	CSVDRVGPALNTEAFF
few	TRBV7-9	TRBJ2-7	NA	TGTGCCAGCACGGCGACCTACGAGCAGTACTTC	CASTATYEQYF